What follows are 19 T cell receptor beta chains derived from one specimen sequenced in a study of T cell clonality in common variable immunodeficiency. Sequencing used immunoSEQ multiplex PCR; TCRdb keeps in-frame clones, though not all of them. The sample includes 40,000 to 50,000 clones, none of them occurring once. The sequencing input was peripheral blood mononuclear cells. Receptors were obtained from a person aged 18 to 75 in good health.

This clone was seen a handful of times. From the germline J gene comes the end of the CDR3, since the read stops 3 residues before it. The chain uses TRBV13 and TRBJ1-1; D ambiguous. The length of the CDR3 is 14 residues. Trimming removed 4 bases at V and 0 bases at J, with 9 bases between. Germline V gene sequence: CDR1 PRHDT, CDR2 FYEKMQ (reference sequence). Incomplete CDR3 DNA: TGTGCCAGCAGCTCTCGTCTAATGAACACTGAA. It yields the protein CASSSRLMNTE. The full CDR3 reads CASSSRLMNTEAFF. Full variable domain (remainder filled in from reference TRBV13 and TRBJ1-1): AAGVIQSPRHLIKEKRETATLKCYPIPRHDTVYWYQQGPGQDPQFLISFYEKMQSDKGSIPDRFSAQQFSDYHSELNMSSLELGDSALYFCASSSRLMNTEAFFGQGTRLTVV.

This clone showed up many times. The covered CDR3 bases are TGCAGTGCCGCGGACGGACTCTACGAG. Amino acids: CSAADGLYE. The whole CDR3 is CSAADGLYEQYF. The chain uses TRBV20-1 and TRBJ2-7; D is perhaps TRBD2 (5 bases). The CDR3 is cut off 3 residues early in the read; its end comes from the germline J gene. Germline loops: CDR1 DFQATT, CDR2 SNEGSKA (reference sequence). The CDR3 sequence is 12 residues long. V lost 6 bases, J lost 3 bases, and 12 bases lay in between.

This clone was seen a handful of times. The CDR3 end falls 3 residues outside the read, so it is completed with the germline J gene. The chain links TRBV13 to TRBJ2-2, with D maybe TRBD1 (6 bases). Germline CDR1 reads PRHDT; CDR2 reads FYEKMQ (reference sequence). The CDR3 length is 15 residues. Here the CDR3 reads CASSLDPGENSPLFF. The part of the CDR3 DNA that was read is TGTGCCAGCAGCTTAGACCCAGGGGAGAATTCACCG.

The table lists this clone with many counts. Read coverage stops 3 residues before the CDR3 terminus; the germline J gene supplies the remainder. The chain combines TRBV6-2 or TRBV6-3 with TRBJ2-3, with 8 positions matching TRBD2. The CDR3 is made up of 16 amino acids. The V gene end was trimmed by 1 base and the J gene end by 5 bases; junction bases not matched to a gene: 8. Per the germline V gene, CDR1 is MNHEY and CDR2 is SVGEGT. The CDR3: CASSYLRGGLLDTQYF. The part of the CDR3 DNA that was read is TGTGCCAGCAGTTACTTACGGGGGGGCCTGCTAGATACG.

This clone was observed at least ten times. The read ends 3 residues before the CDR3 terminus; that terminus is restored from the germline J gene. The rearrangement links TRBV6-2 or TRBV6-3 to TRBJ2-2; possibly TRBD2 for D (5 bases). This CDR3 is 13 amino acids long. In germline, CDR1 is MNHEY, CDR2 SVGEGT. V dropped 7 bases and J dropped 5 bases, with 11 bases sitting between them. This CDR3 is CASTPTGTGELFF. The part of the CDR3 DNA that was read is TGTGCCAGCACCCCGACGGGGACCGGGGAG.

This clone was seen at least ten times. The read comes to an end 3 residues before the CDR3 does, leaving the germline J gene to fill in the end. The chain uses TRBV7-2 and TRBJ2-1; weak D call: TRBD2 (7 bases). The germline V and J ends were trimmed by 0 bases and 0 bases, with 15 bases remaining between them. From germline, CDR1 is SGHTA and CDR2 FQGNSA. The CDR3 extends over 18 amino acids. The CDR3 reads CASSLASAGALSYNEQFF. Incomplete CDR3 DNA: TGTGCCAGCAGCTTAGCGTCGGCGGGGGCCCTCTCCTACAATGAG.

This clone was seen many times. The read ends 3 residues early relative to the CDR3; the germline J gene fills the gap. The chain carries TRBV5-1 and TRBJ2-5, with 7 nucleotides matching TRBD1. Germline CDR1 reads SGHRS; CDR2 reads YFSETQ. V lost 6 bases and J lost 2; bases outside the gene matches: 7. This CDR3 has 14 amino acids. This chain's CDR3 is CASTPGQAQETQYF. The sequenced CDR3 bases are TGCGCCAGCACACCCGGACAGGCACAAGAGACC. The variable domain in full, with the rest retrieved from reference TRBV5-1 and TRBJ2-5, is KAGVTQTPRYLIKTRGQQVTLSCSPISGHRSVSWYQQTPGQGLQFLFEYFSETQRNKGNFPGRFSGRQFSNSRSEMNVSTLELGDSALYLCASTPGQAQETQYFGPGTRLLVL.

This clone was recorded at least ten times. The read comes to an end 3 residues before the CDR3 does, leaving the germline J gene to fill in the end. The chain links TRBV5-6 to TRBJ2-7; 10 bases are shared with TRBD1. CDR3 length: 15 amino acids. Germline V gives CDR1 SGHDT, CDR2 YYEEEE. After removal of 4 bases from V and 4 bases from J, the junction contained 8 bases not matched to a gene. CDR3 region: CASSAAGTGVYEQYF. CDR3 DNA (partial): TGTGCCAGCAGCGCCGCCGGGACAGGGGTTTACGAG.

The table lists this clone with many counts. The read stops 3 residues short of the end of the CDR3; the missing end is completed from the germline J gene. The rearrangement links TRBV20-1 to TRBJ1-5, with 9 bases identical to TRBD1. V lost 6 bases to trimming and J lost 3 bases; unmatched junction nucleotides: 12. From germline, CDR1 is DFQATT and CDR2 SNEGSKA (reference sequence). The CDR3 contains 16 residues. The CDR3 sequence is CSARRPGQGANQPQHF. The sequenced part of the CDR3 DNA is TGCAGTGCGCGGCGACCGGGACAGGGTGCCAATCAGCCC.

This clone was found many times. Read coverage stops 3 residues before the CDR3 terminus; the germline J gene supplies the remainder. The chain is built from TRBV30 and TRBJ1-5; tentative D call: TRBD1 (5 bases). V was cut by 5 bases and J by 2 bases, with 16 bases left in between. From germline, CDR1 is GTSNPN and CDR2 SVGIG (reference sequence). The CDR3 sequence is 15 residues long. CDR3 DNA (partial): TGTGCCTGGGGTCGAAGGGCAGGGCGCAATCAGCCC. Its protein is CAWGRRAGRNQP. The CDR3 reads in full as CAWGRRAGRNQPQHF.

This clone has a count of ten or more. Read sequence stops 3 residues before the CDR3 end, and the germline J gene provides the missing end. The genes are TRBV30 and TRBJ2-1, with TRBD2 as a possible D gene (6 bases). This CDR3 comprises 13 residues. Germline loops: CDR1 GTSNPN, CDR2 SVGIG (reference sequence). V was trimmed by 1 base and J by 9 bases, leaving 13 bases between them. The chain's CDR3 is CAWSEGLGGEQFF. The part of the CDR3 DNA that was read is TGTGCCTGGAGTGAGGGACTGGGCGGTGAG.

This clone occurred many times. The read stops 3 residues short of the end of the CDR3; the missing end is completed from the germline J gene. This chain joins TRBV2 and TRBJ2-7; 8 positions agree with TRBD2. The CDR3 sequence is 13 residues long. Germline V gene data show CDR1 as SNHLY and CDR2 as FYNNEI. After removal of 7 bases from V and 4 bases from J, the junction contained 6 bases not matched to a gene. The sequenced CDR3 bases are TGTGCCAGCAATGGGCAGCGGGGGTACGAG. The encoded protein is CASNGQRGYE. From start to end, the CDR3 is CASNGQRGYEQYF.

Ten or more counts support this clone. The read comes to an end 3 residues before the CDR3 does, leaving the germline J gene to fill in the end. The V and J genes are TRBV4-1 and TRBJ2-3; D is ambiguous. CDR1 MGHRA and CDR2 YSYEKL come from the germline V gene. V was cut by 0 bases and J by 3 bases, with 13 bases left in between. This CDR3 comprises 16 residues. The CDR3: CASSQEGIGWTDTQYF. The part of the CDR3 DNA that was read is TGCGCCAGCAGCCAAGAAGGAATAGGGTGGACAGATACG.

With regard to this clone: The read comes to an end 3 residues before the CDR3 does, leaving the germline J gene to fill in the end. The chain combines TRBV5-5 with TRBJ2-7; possibly TRBD1 for D (5 bases). The CDR3 is made up of 15 amino acids. V was trimmed by 1 base and J by 4 bases, leaving 15 bases between them. Germline CDR1 and CDR2: SGHKS and YYEKEE (reference sequence). The chain's CDR3 is CASSLYVGPRYEQYF. The part of the CDR3 DNA that was read is TGTGCCAGCAGCTTGTACGTGGGGCCTCGGTACGAG.

This clone was seen many times. Read data end 3 residues before the CDR3 end; the end is taken from the germline J gene. V and J are TRBV10-1 and TRBJ1-1; D gene uncertain. This CDR3 is 14 amino acids long. The germline V gene has CDR1 WNHNN and CDR2 SYGVQD (reference sequence). With 7 bases removed from V and 2 bases from J, the gap between germline ends came to 14 bases. The CDR3 bases that were read are TGCGCCAGCACGGTGTGGAGGGCAAACACTGAA. Protein sequence: CASTVWRANTE. The whole CDR3 sequence is CASTVWRANTEAFF.

This clone was detected ten times or more. The read is 3 residues too short to cover the CDR3 end, so that end is filled in from the germline J gene. The J gene is TRBJ2-5, the V gene TRBV12-3 or TRBV12-4; D unclear. V was cut by 3 bases and J by 5 bases, with 16 bases left in between. The CDR3 is 15 residues long. CDR3 protein: CASSLNLHPQETQYF. The part of the CDR3 DNA that was read is TGTGCCAGCAGTTTGAACCTCCACCCCCAGGAGACC.

This clone has at least ten counts. From the germline J gene comes the end of the CDR3, since the read stops 3 residues before it. This chain joins TRBV15 and TRBJ2-1; 9 bases align to TRBD2. The CDR3 runs 16 residues. Germline CDR1 LNHNV, CDR2 YYDKDF (reference sequence). With 3 bases clipped from V and 0 bases from J, the junction kept 3 bases outside the gene matches. The CDR3 DNA, read in part, is TGTGCCACCAGCAGGACTAGCGGCAGCTCCTACAATGAG. Its translation: CATSRTSGSSYNE. The complete CDR3 protein is CATSRTSGSSYNEQFF.

The sample holds many counts of this clone. The CDR3 end is not reached by the read, which stops 3 residues before it; the germline J gene fills it in. The chain recombines TRBV7-2 with TRBJ2-7; D remains unclear. Germline CDR1 is SGHTA and CDR2 is FQGNSA. Trimming took off 3 bases at V and 2 bases at J, with 2 bases between the two ends. There are 11 residues in the CDR3. CDR3 sequence: CASSFTYEQYF. The sequenced part of the CDR3 DNA is TGTGCCAGCAGCTTCACCTACGAG.

The sample holds many counts of this clone. The CDR3 goes on 3 residues after the read ends, and that part is filled in from the germline J gene. The identical CDR3 is also encoded by other nucleotide sequences in the sample. The chain recombines TRBV7-2 with TRBJ1-2; the match to TRBD1 covers 7 bases. This CDR3 has 15 amino acids. Germline V lookup: CDR1 SGHTA, CDR2 FQGNSA. V was pared by 2 bases and J by 0 bases, with 3 bases of the junction left unmatched. Incomplete CDR3 DNA: TGTGCCAGCAGCTTATCTCAGGGGGCTAACTATGGC. Translation gives CASSLSQGANYG. The CDR3 in full is CASSLSQGANYGYTF.